This TCR beta chain comes out of a study of shared clonotypes between healthy human individuals. The V and J ends lost 5 bases and 3 bases respectively, with 14 bases between them. This CDR3 has 14 amino acids. From germline, CDR1 is SGHNT and CDR2 YENEEA. Replicate PCRs for sorted subsets used about 200 ng DNA; this equaled tens of thousands of T cell genomes. Only in-frame clones appear in the TCRdb table, and some are missing; sequencing was by immunoSEQ multiplex PCR. The sample holds under 1,900,000 clones; around 98.5% are singletons and the top ten take around 0.38%. A word on this clone: Its antigen is as yet unknown.

General study results and limits: Generation of non-shared clonotypes was less probable than generation of clonotypes shared by all four donors.

Sequenced sample: naive CD4+ T cells sorted from blood. Subset defined: CD45RA+ positively selected. The receptor's source is a man aged 25-40 years in good health. The chain is built from TRBV11-3 and TRBJ2-7, with a weak D call TRBD1 (6 bases). As DNA, the CDR3 is TGTGCCAGCAGCCTCAGACAGGACAGCTACGAGCAGTACTTC. Encoded protein: CASSLRQDSYEQYF.